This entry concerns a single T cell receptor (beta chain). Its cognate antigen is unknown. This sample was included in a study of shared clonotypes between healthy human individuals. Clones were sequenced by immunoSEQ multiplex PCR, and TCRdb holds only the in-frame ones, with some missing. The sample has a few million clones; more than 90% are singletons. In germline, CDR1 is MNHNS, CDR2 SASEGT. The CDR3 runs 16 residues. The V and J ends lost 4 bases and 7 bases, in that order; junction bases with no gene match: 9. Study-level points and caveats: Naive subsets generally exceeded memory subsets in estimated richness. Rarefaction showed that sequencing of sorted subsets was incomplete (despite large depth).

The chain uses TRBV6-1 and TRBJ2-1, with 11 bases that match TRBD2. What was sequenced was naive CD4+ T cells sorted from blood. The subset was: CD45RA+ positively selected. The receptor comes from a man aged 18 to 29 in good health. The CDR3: CASSGFPTSGGNEQFF. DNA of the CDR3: TGTGCCAGCAGTGGTTTCCCAACTAGCGGGGGTAATGAGCAGTTCTTC.